This T cell receptor (beta chain) derives from a study of blood T cell repertoires in COVID-19. Study background: Sites in the United States, Italy and Spain provided acute and convalescent COVID-19 samples. The cDNA or gDNA used as material had been derived from T cells, B-cell-depleted T cells, or PBMCs.

Per germline, CDR1 SGHRS and CDR2 YFSETQ. The CDR3 extends over 12 amino acids. The ends were cut back, 0 bases at V and 6 bases at J, with 6 bases in the middle. Source study methods: For nucleated cells, counts were estimated from reference gene primer amplification. Here immunoSEQ multiplex PCR was the method, and the copy in TCRdb shows in-frame clones only, minus some. The D gene and trimming were derived from the DNA, and the V and J assignments and clone size from that table. The table has some 50,000 clones, around 82% seen once. This sequence originates from a human donor in a cohort sampled during active COVID-19. The chain employs TRBV5-1 and TRBJ1-2; D might be TRBD1 (6 bases). The specimen was peripheral blood. The CDR3 here is CASSLAGDGYTF. The CDR3 nucleotides are TGCGCCAGCAGCTTGGCAGGGGATGGCTACACCTTC.